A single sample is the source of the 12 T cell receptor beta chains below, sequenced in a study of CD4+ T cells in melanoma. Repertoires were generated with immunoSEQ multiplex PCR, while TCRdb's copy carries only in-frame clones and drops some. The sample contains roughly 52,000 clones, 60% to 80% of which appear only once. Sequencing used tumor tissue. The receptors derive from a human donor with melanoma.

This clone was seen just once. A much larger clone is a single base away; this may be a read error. As DNA, the CDR3 is TGTGTCAGCAGTTATTCGTTAGGAGGGGATGGCTACACCTTC. Translating it yields CVSSYSLGGDGYTF. The chain couples TRBV6-5 to TRBJ1-2; perhaps TRBD1 as D (5 bases). Germline V gene sequence: CDR1 MNHEY, CDR2 SVGAGI. The CDR3 is made up of 14 amino acids.

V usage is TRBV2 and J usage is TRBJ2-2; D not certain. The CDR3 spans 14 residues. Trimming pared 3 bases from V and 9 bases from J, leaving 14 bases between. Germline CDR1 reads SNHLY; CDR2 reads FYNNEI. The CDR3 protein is CASSEVAVTRELFF. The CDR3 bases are TGTGCCAGCAGTGAGGTGGCAGTAACCAGGGAGCTGTTTTTT. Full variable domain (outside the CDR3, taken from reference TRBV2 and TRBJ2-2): EPEVTQTPSHQVTQMGQEVILRCVPISNHLYFYWYRQILGQKVEFLVSFYNNEISEKSEIFDDQFSVERPDGSNFTLKIRSTKLEDSAMYFCASSEVAVTRELFFGEGSRLTVL.

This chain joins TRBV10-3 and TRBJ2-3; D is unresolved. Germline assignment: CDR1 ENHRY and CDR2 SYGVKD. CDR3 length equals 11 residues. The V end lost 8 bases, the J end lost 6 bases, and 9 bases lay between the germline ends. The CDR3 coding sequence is TGTGCCATCGGGAAGGAGGATACGCAGTATTTT. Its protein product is CAIGKEDTQYF.

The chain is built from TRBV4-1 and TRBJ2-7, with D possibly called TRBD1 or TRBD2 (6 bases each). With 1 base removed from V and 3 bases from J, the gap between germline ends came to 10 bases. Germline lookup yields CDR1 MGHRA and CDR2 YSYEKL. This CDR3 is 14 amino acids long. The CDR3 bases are TGCGCCAGCAGCCAAGCCGGGGGCTACTACGAGCAGTACTTC. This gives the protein CASSQAGGYYEQYF.

CDR3 in amino acids: CASSVPGQGFGYTF. DNA for the CDR3: TGTGCCAGCAGTGTTCCGGGACAGGGGTTCGGCTACACCTTC. This rearrangement joins TRBV6-5 to TRBJ1-2; the match to TRBD1 covers 10 bases. CDR3 length: 14 amino acids. In germline, CDR1 is MNHEY, CDR2 SVGAGI. V was pared by 5 bases and J by 8 bases, with 8 bases of the junction left unmatched.

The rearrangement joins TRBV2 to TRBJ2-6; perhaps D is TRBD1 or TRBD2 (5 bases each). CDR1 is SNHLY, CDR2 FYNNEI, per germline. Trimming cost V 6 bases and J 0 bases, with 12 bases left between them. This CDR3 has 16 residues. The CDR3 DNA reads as TGTGCCAGCAGCGAGGGGATCCTCTCTGGGGCCAACGTCCTGACTTTC. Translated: CASSEGILSGANVLTF.

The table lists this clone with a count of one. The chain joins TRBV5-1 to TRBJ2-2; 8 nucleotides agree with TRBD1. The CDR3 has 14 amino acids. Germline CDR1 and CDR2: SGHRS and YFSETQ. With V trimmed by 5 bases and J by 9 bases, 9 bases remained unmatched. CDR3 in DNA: TGCGCCAGCAGTAGGACAGGGCAACCCCGGGAGCTGTTTTTT. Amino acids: CASSRTGQPRELFF.

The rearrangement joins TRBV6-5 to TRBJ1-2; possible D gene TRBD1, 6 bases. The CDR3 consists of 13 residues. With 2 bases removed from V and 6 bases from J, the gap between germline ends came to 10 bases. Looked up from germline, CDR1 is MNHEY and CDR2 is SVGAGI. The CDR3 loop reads CASSYGQRNGYTF. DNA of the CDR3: TGTGCCAGCAGTTACGGACAGAGAAATGGCTACACCTTC.

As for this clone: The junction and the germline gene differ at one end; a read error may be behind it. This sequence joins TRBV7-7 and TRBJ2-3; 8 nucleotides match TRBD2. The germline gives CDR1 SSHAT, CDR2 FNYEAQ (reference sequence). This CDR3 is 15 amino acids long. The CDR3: CASSLYPGGPDTQYF. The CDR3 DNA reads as TGTGCTAGCAGCTTATATCCGGGGGGGCCAGATACGCAGTATTTT.

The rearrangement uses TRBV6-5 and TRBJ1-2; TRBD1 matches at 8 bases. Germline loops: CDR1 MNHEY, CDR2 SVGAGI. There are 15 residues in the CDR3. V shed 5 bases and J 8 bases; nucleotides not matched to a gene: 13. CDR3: CASSRASGGARGYTF. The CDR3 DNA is TGTGCCAGCAGTCGCGCCTCAGGGGGCGCGAGGGGCTACACCTTC.

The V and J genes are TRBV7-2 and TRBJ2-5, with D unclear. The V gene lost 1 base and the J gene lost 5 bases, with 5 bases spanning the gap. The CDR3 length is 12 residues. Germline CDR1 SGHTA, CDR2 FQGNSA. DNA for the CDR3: TGTGCCAGCAGCTTAGTCTTGGAGACCCAGTACTTC. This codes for CASSLVLETQYF. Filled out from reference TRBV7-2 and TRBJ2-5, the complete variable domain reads GAGVSQSPSNKVTEKGKDVELRCDPISGHTALYWYRQSLGQGLEFLIYFQGNSAPDKSGLPSDRFSAERTGGSVSTLTIQRTQQEDSAVYLCASSLVLETQYFGPGTRLLVL.

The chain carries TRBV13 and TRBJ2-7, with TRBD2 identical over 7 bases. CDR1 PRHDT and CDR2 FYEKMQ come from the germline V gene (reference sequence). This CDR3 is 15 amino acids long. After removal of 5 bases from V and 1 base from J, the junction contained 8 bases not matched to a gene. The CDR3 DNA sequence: TGTGCCAGCAGCGCCGGACTAGGGCGTTCCTACGAGCAGTACTTC. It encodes CASSAGLGRSYEQYF.